This TCR beta chain was sequenced during a study of T cell responses to AZD1222 COVID-19 vaccine. Per the germline V gene, CDR1 is ENHRY and CDR2 is SYGVKD. Trimming removed 4 bases at V and 2 bases at J, with 14 bases between. The CDR3 has 15 residues. Data came from immunoSEQ multiplex PCR; TCRdb stores just in-frame clones and leaves some out. The profile shows approximately 110,000 clones, approximately 88% of them singletons. This rearrangement joins TRBV10-3 to TRBJ1-1; D is ambiguous. This sample comprised peripheral blood, obtained on day 0 of AZD1222 vaccination. The TCR was taken from an adult in good health. Here the CDR3 reads CAISGLLTLNTEAFF. Here the CDR3 DNA reads TGTGCCATCAGTGGTCTCCTCACCCTTAACACTGAAGCTTTCTTT.